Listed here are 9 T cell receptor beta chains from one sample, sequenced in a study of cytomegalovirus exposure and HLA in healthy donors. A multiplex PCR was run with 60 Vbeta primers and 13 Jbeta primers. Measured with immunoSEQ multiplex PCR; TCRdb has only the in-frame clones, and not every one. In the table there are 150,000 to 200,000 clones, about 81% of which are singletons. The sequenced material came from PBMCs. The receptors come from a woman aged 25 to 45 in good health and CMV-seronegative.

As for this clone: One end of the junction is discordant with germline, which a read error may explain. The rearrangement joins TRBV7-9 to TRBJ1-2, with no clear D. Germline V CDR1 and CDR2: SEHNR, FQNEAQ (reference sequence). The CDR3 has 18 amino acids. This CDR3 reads CSSSLIPGNDRRYDGYTF. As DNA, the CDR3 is TGTTCCAGCAGCTTAATCCCGGGGAACGATCGGAGATACGATGGCTACACCTTC.

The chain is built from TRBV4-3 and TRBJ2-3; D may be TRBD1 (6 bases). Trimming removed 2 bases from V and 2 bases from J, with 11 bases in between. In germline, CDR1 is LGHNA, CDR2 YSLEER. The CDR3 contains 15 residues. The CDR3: CASSQINRDTDTQYF. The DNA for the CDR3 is TGCGCCAGCAGCCAAATTAACAGGGACACAGATACGCAGTATTTT.

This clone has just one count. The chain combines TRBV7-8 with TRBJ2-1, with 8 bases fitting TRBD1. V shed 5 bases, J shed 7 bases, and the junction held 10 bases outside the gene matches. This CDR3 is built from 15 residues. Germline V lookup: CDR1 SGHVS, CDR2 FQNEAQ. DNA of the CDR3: TGTGCCAGCAGCCGGCAGGGGGCAATCGGGAATGAGCAGTTCTTC. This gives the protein CASSRQGAIGNEQFF.

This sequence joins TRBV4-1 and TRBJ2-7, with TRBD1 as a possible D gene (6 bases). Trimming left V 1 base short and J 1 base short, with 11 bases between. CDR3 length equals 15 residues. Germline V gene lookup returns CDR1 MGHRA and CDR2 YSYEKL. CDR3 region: CASSQVRTASYEQYF. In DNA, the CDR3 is TGCGCCAGCAGCCAAGTCAGGACAGCTTCCTACGAGCAGTACTTC.

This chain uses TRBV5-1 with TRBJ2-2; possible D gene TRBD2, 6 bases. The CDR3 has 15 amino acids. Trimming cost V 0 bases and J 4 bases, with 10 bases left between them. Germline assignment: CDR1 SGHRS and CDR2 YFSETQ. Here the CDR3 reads CASSLARGITGELFF. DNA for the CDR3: TGCGCCAGCAGCTTGGCACGGGGGATCACCGGGGAGCTGTTTTTT.

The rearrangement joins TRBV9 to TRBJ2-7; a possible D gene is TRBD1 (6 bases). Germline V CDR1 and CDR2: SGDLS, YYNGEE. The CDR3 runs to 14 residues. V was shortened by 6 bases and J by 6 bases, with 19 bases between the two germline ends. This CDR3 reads CASTPTGSRVEQYF. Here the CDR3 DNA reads TGTGCCAGCACCCCGACAGGCTCGAGGGTCGAGCAGTACTTC.

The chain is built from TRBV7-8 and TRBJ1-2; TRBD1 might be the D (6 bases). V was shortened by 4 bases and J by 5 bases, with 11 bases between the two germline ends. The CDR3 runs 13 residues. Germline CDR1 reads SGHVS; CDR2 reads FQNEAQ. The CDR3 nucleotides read TGTGCCAGCAGCTCAAGACAGGATTATGGCTACACCTTC. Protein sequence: CASSSRQDYGYTF.

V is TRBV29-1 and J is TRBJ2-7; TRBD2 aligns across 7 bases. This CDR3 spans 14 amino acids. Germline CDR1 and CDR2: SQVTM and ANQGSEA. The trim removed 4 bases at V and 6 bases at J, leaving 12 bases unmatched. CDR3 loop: CSVGEVAGAVEQYF. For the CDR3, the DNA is TGCAGCGTTGGAGAAGTGGCGGGAGCTGTCGAGCAGTACTTC.

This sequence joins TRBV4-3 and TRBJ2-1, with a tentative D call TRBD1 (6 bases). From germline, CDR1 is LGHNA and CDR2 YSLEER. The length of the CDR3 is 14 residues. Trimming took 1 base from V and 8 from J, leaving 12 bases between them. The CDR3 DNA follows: TGCGCCAGCAGCCAAGTGAGGGGGAACGATGAGCAGTTCTTC. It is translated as CASSQVRGNDEQFF.